Listed below are T cell receptor beta chains from one sample, sequenced in a study of human T cells and chemical hapten exposure. TCRdb fed the RACE reads into MiXCR, producing one record per CDR3 protein. The sample has under 200,000 distinct CDR3 sequences; roughly 30% are singletons. The sequenced sample was whole blood, obtained in connection with sensitization to the hapten diphenylcyclopropenone (DPC). Receptors originate from a woman in her thirties with alopecia areata. Some clones in this sample may be carry-over from other donors' samples. Each CDR3 is given with its conserved first and last residue. The D gene is left open where the match is weak. For some rows the clone size is stated as once, few or many, or as a class when expanded; others skip it.

j_call clone_size v_call d_call cdr3_nt cdr3_aa
TRBJ1-5 . TRBV7-8 . TGTGCCAGCAGCTTTACTCTGGATAGCAATCAGCCCCAGCATTTT CASSFTLDSNQPQHF
TRBJ2-7 . TRBV28 . TGTGCCAGCAGTTTAAGGCGGTCGAGTGGGGAGCAGTACTTC CASSLRRSSGEQYF
TRBJ1-1 few TRBV4-1 . TGCGCCAGCAGCCACGTACAGGCGACGAACACTGAAGCTTTCTTT CASSHVQATNTEAFF
TRBJ1-4 few TRBV28 . TGTGCCAGCAGCGGGAGGTTGGAAAAACTGTTTTTT CASSGRLEKLFF
TRBJ2-1 . TRBV7-2 . TGTGCCAGCAGCGCGGAGAGGGGGGTTCCCTACAATGAGCAGTTCTTC CASSAERGVPYNEQFF
TRBJ1-2 . TRBV28 TRBD1 TGTGCCAGCAGTTTAGGAAAACAGGGGCATGGCTACACCTTC CASSLGKQGHGYTF
TRBJ2-2 many TRBV6-2/TRBV6-3 . TGTGCCAGCAGTTCCCGCCCGAGGGTAGGGGGGGAGCTGTTTTTT CASSSRPRVGGELFF
TRBJ2-5 . TRBV7-2 . TGTGCCAGCAGCTTAACGTTGGGGGCAGAGACCCAGTACTTC CASSLTLGAETQYF
TRBJ1-2 . TRBV20-1 . TGCAGCGCCGCTAGACAGCCGGACTATGGCTACACCTTC CSAARQPDYGYTF
TRBJ2-3 . TRBV2 TRBD1 TGTGCCAGCGCGATGACAGGGATAGGAGATACGCAGTATTTT CASAMTGIGDTQYF
TRBJ1-5 few TRBV6-1 . TGTGCCAGCAATGAGGCCTTTAGCAATCAGCCCCAGCATTTT CASNEAFSNQPQHF
TRBJ2-5 . TRBV7-2 . TGTGCCAGCAGCTTAGCGGGACAACGTGAGACCCAGTACTTC CASSLAGQRETQYF
TRBJ2-1 few TRBV10-3 . TGTGCCATCAGTGAGTGGGCTGAGCAGTTCTTC CAISEWAEQFF
TRBJ1-6 . TRBV6-2/TRBV6-3 TRBD1 TGTGCCAGCAGAGGCTCGCAGGGGGAAAATTCACCCCTCCACTTT CASRGSQGENSPLHF
TRBJ2-1 . TRBV6-2/TRBV6-3 TRBD2 TGTGCCAGCAGTTACGGGACTAGAGGGAATGAGCAGTTCTTC CASSYGTRGNEQFF
TRBJ1-5 . TRBV7-2 TRBD1 TGTGCCAGCAGTTGGGACAGTCACAATCAGCCCCAGCATTTT CASSWDSHNQPQHF
TRBJ2-1 . TRBV20-1 TRBD2 TGCAGTGCTAGATCCCCTAGCGGGAGGAACAATGAGCAGTTCTTC CSARSPSGRNNEQFF
TRBJ1-2 few TRBV4-2 . TGTGCCAGCAGCCAAGACTTGTCGGATTTACCCCCGGAGTCTCCCTTC CASSQDLSDLPPESPF
TRBJ2-1 . TRBV14 . TGTGCCAGCAGCCCACGATTGAGGGGTCTTTACAATGAGCAGTTCTTC CASSPRLRGLYNEQFF
TRBJ1-2 . TRBV29-1 . TGCAGCGTTGAGGCAGGAGGAGGAGGCTACACCTTC CSVEAGGGGYTF
TRBJ1-2 . TRBV28 . TGTGCCAGCAATCCGGGGAGGGAATATGGCTACACCTTC CASNPGREYGYTF
TRBJ1-5 many TRBV20-1 . TGCAGTGCTAGCGGACTGGTTAGCAATCAGCCCCAGCATTTT CSASGLVSNQPQHF
TRBJ2-3 few TRBV4-1 . TGCGCCAGCAGCCTTGAGGGGGGGCAGAGGACAGATACGCAGTATTTT CASSLEGGQRTDTQYF
TRBJ2-7 many TRBV28 . TGTGCCAGCAGACCCGGCTCGGTAGGGCACGAGCAGTACTTC CASRPGSVGHEQYF
TRBJ1-5 few TRBV27 . TGTGCCAGCAGTTTACGGCCAGGGATTCAGCCCCAGCATTTT CASSLRPGIQPQHF
TRBJ2-6 few TRBV5-1 TRBD1 TGCGCCAGCAGCTGGACAGGGTCGGGGGCCAACGTCCTGACTTTC CASSWTGSGANVLTF
TRBJ2-7 few TRBV29-1 . TGCAGCGTAGACGGGGGGCCCGGCTACGAGCAGTACTTC CSVDGGPGYEQYF
TRBJ2-4 few TRBV28 . TGTGCCAGCAGTCTGGACGGAAGAGCCAAAAACATTCAGTACTTC CASSLDGRAKNIQYF
TRBJ2-4 few TRBV18 . TGTGCCAGCTCACCTGAGGGGCTGACCGTAGCCAAAAACATTCAGTACTTC CASSPEGLTVAKNIQYF
TRBJ1-1 . TRBV12-3/TRBV12-4 . TGTGCCAGCAGTTTAGCAGGACAAAGGGCTTTCTTT CASSLAGQRAFF
TRBJ2-1 . TRBV10-3 . TGTGCCATCAGTGAGGGACGGGGAACCTACGAGCAGTTCTTC CAISEGRGTYEQFF
TRBJ1-3 few TRBV18 . TGTGCCAGCTCACCACGGATAGAAAGGAGGAAGGACACCATATATTTT CASSPRIERRKDTIYF
TRBJ2-4 . TRBV28 . TGTGCCAGCAGTTTATGGGAAATCAGGGCCAAAAACATTCAGTACTTC CASSLWEIRAKNIQYF